This T cell receptor (beta chain) was sequenced in a study of response to subunit inactivated influenza vaccine. This clonotype was recorded many times. TCRdb re-called the RT-PCR reads with MiXCR, one entry per CDR3 protein. This table has about 500,000 distinct CDR3 sequences, 16% appearing once. There are 15 residues in the CDR3. The V end was cut by 0 bases, the J end by 9 bases, with 15 bases between. The germline V gene has CDR1 ENHRY and CDR2 SYGVKD. The material sequenced was CD4+ T cells sorted from PBMCs, taken less than 25 months after vaccination. The receptor was isolated from a man between 45 and 75 years old who received an inactivated influenza vaccine. The V call is TRBV10-3, the J call TRBJ2-1; D unclear. The CDR3 protein is CAISESSQLDGEQFF. The CDR3 bases are TGTGCCATCAGTGAGTCCAGCCAGTTAGATGGTGAGCAGTTCTTC.